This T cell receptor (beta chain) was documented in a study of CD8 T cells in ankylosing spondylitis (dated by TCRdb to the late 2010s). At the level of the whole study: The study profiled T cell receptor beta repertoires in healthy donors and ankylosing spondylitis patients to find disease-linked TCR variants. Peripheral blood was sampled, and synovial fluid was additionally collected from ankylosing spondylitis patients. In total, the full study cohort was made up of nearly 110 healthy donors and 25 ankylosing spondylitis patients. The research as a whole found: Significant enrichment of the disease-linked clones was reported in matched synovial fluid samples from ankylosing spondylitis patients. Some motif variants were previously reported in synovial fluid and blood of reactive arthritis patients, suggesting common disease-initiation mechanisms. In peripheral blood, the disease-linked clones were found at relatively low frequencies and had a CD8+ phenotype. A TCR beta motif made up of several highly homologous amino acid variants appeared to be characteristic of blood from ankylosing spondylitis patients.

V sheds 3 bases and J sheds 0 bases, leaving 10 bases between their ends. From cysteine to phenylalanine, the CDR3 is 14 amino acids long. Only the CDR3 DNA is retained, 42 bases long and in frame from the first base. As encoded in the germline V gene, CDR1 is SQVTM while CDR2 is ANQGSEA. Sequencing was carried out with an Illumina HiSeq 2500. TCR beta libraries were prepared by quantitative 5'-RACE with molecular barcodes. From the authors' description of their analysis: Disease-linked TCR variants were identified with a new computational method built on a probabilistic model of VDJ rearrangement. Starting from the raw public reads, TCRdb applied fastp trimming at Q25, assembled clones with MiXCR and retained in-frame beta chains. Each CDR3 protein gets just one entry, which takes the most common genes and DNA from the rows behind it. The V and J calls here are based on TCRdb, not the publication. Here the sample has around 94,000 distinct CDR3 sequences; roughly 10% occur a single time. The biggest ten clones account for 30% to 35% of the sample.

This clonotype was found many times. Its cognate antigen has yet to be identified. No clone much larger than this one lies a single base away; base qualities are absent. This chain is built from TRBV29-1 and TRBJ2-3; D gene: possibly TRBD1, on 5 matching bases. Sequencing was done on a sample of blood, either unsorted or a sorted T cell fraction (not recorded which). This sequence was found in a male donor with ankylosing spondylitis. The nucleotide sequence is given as TGCAGCGTTGATGACAGTTCTAGCACAGATACGCAGTATTTT. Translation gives CSVDDSSSTDTQYF.